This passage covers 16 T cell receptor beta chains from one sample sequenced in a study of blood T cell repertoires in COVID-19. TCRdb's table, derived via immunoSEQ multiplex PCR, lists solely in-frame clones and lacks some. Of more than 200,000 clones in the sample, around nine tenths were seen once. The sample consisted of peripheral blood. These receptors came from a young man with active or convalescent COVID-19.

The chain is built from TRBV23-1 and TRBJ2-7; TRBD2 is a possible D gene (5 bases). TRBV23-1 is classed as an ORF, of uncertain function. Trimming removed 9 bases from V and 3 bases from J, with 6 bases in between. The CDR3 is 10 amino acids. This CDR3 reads CARGSYEQYF. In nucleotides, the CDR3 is TGCGCCAGGGGGAGCTACGAGCAGTACTTC.

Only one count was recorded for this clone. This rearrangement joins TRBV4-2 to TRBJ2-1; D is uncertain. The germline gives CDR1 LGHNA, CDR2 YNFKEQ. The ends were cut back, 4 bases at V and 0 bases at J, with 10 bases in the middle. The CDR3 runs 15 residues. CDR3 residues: CASSLVLSSYNEQFF. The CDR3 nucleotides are TGTGCCAGCAGCCTCGTCCTGAGCTCCTACAATGAGCAGTTCTTC.

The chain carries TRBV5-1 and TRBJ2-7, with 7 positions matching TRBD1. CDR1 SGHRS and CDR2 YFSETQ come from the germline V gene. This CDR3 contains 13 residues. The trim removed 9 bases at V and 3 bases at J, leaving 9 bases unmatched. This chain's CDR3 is CATPGQQYYEQYF. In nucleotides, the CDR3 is TGCGCCACCCCGGGACAGCAGTACTACGAGCAGTACTTC.

The CDR3: CAWDPGGGAVNEQFF. The CDR3 coding sequence is TGTGCCTGGGATCCGGGCGGGGGGGCCGTGAATGAGCAGTTCTTC. This chain links TRBV30 with TRBJ2-1; 9 nucleotides match TRBD2. CDR3 length: 15 residues. With 5 bases clipped from V and 7 bases from J, the junction kept 12 bases outside the gene matches. The germline V gene encodes CDR1 GTSNPN and CDR2 SVGIG (reference sequence).

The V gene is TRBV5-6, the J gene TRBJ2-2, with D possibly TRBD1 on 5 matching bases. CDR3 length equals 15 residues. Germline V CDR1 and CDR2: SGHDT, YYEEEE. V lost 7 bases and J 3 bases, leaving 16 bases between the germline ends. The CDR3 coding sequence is TGTGCCAGCCTCTTTCTGGGGCCGGACACCGGGGAGCTGTTTTTT. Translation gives CASLFLGPDTGELFF. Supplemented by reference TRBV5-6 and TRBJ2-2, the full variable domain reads DAGVTQSPTHLIKTRGQQVTLRCSPKSGHDTVSWYQQALGQGPQFIFQYYEEEERQRGNFPDRFSGHQFPNYSSELNVNALLLGDSALYLCASLFLGPDTGELFFGEGSRLTVL.

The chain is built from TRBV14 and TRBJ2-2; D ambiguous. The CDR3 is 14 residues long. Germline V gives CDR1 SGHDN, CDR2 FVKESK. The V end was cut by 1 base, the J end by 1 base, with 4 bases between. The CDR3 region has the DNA TGTGCCAGCAGCCAAGTACAGAACACCGGGGAGCTGTTTTTT. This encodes CASSQVQNTGELFF.

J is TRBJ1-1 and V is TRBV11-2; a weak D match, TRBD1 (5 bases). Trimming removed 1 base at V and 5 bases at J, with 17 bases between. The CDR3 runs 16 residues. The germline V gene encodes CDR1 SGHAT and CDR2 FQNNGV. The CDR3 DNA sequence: TGTGCCAGCAGCTTAGGCCTGACCAGACAGACTACTGAAGCTTTCTTT. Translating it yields CASSLGLTRQTTEAFF.

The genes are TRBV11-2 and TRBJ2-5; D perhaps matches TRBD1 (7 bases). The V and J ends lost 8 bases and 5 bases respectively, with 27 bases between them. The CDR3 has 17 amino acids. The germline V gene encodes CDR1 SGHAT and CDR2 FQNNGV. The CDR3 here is CASGTPRAGGFEETQYF. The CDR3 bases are TGTGCCAGCGGGACCCCAAGGGCAGGGGGGTTTGAGGAGACCCAGTACTTC. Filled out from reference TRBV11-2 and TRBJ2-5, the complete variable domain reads EAGVAQSPRYKIIEKRQSVAFWCNPISGHATLYWYQQILGQGPKLLIQFQNNGVVDDSQLPKDRFSAERLKGVDSTLKIQPAKLEDSAVYLCASGTPRAGGFEETQYFGPGTRLLVL.

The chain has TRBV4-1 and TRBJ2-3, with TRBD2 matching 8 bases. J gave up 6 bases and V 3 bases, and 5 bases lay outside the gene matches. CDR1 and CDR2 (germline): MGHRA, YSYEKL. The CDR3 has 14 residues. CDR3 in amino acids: CASSQSASGDTQYF. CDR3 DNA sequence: TGCGCCAGCAGCCAGTCAGCTAGCGGGGATACGCAGTATTTT.

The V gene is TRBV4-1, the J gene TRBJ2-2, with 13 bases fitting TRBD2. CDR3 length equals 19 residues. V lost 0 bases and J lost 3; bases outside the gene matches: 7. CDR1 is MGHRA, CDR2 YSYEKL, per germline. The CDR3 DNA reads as TGCGCCAGCAGCCAAGATAGGGGACTAGCGGGGAGGCACACCGGGGAGCTGTTTTTT. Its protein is CASSQDRGLAGRHTGELFF.

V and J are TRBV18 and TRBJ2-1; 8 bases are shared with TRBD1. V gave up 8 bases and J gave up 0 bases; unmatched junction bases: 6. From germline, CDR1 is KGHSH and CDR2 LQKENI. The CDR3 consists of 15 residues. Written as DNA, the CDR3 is TGTGCCAGCGCTCGGGACAGGAGCTCCTACAATGAGCAGTTCTTC. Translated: CASARDRSSYNEQFF.

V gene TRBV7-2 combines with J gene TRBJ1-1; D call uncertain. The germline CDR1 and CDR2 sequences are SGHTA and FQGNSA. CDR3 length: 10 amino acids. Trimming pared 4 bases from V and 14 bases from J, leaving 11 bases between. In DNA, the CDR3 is TGTGCCAGCAGCTCTGCGGAGCCCTTCTTT. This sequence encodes CASSSAEPFF.

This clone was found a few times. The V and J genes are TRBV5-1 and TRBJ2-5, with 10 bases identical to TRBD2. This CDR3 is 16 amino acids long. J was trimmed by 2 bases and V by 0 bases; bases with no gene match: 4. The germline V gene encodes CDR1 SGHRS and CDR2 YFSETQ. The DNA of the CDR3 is TGCGCCAGCAGCTTGGCCTTAGCGGGGGGTCAAGAGACCCAGTACTTC. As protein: CASSLALAGGQETQYF.

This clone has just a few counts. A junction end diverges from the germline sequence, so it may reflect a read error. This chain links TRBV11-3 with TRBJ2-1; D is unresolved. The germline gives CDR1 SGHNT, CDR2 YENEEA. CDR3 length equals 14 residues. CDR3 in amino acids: CASSLGSSFNEQFF. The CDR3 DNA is TGTGCCAGCAGCTTAGGTAGTTCCTTCAATGAGCAGTTCTTC.

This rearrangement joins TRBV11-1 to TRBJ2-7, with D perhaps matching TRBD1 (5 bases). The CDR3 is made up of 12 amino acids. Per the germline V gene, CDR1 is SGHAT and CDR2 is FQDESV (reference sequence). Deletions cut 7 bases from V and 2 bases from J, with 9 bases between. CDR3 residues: CASTSGTYEQYF. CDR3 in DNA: TGTGCCAGCACTTCAGGGACCTACGAGCAGTACTTC.

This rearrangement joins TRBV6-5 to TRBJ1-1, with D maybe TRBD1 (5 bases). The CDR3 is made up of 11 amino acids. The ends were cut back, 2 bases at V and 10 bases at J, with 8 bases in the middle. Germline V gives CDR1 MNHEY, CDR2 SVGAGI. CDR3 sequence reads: CASSYQGGAFF. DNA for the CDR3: TGTGCCAGCAGTTACCAGGGAGGAGCTTTCTTT.